This T cell receptor (beta chain) was identified in a study of patients and donors after allogeneic stem cell transplantation. The sample holds a few counts of this clonotype. The CDR3 covers 15 residues. V gave up 0 bases and J gave up 8 bases, with 11 bases separating them. Germline lookup yields CDR1 SGHDN and CDR2 FVKESK. TCRdb itself ran the RT-PCR reads through MiXCR, one entry per CDR3 protein. Of roughly 180,000 distinct CDR3 sequences listed, roughly 40% were seen once; the top ten hold 33%. The sequence came from a human donor who was either an allogeneic HSCT recipient or a stem cell or donor lymphocyte infusion donor (not recorded which). It is not recorded whose cells these are; they may come from a transplant donor. The sample was blood, either unsorted or a sorted T cell fraction (not recorded which). The chain employs TRBV14 and TRBJ1-6; possible D gene TRBD1, 6 bases. Here the CDR3 DNA reads TGTGCCAGCAGCCAAGACCCGGGGGGGCATTCACCCCTCCACTTT. It translates to CASSQDPGGHSPLHF.